One and the same sample provided the 26 T cell receptor beta chains below, sequenced in a study of blood T cell repertoires in COVID-19. Sequenced by immunoSEQ multiplex PCR; TCRdb stores in-frame clones only, minus some. This sample has roughly 230,000 clones, with 80% to 90% found just once. The sample consisted of peripheral blood. The receptors come from a woman in her thirties or forties who had recovered from COVID-19.

In its sample, this clone was seen once. This sequence joins TRBV29-1 and TRBJ1-2; D is undetermined. There are 11 residues in the CDR3. The V end was cut by 6 bases, the J end by 8 bases, with 13 bases between. The germline gives CDR1 SQVTM, CDR2 ANQGSEA. The DNA for the CDR3 is TGCAGCGTGGTGAAGCCTGAGGGCTACACCTTC. Protein: CSVVKPEGYTF.

The rearrangement uses TRBV10-2 and TRBJ2-2, with a possible D match to TRBD2 (5 bases). In germline, CDR1 is WSHSY, CDR2 SAAADI. The CDR3 runs 13 residues. V dropped 11 bases and J dropped 4 bases, with 14 bases sitting between them. The CDR3 here is CAGLFGSTGELFF. The CDR3, as DNA: TGCGCCGGACTTTTCGGAAGCACCGGGGAGCTGTTTTTT.

This chain links TRBV27 with TRBJ1-6; D gene unclear. V lost 1 base and J lost 6, with 7 bases in between. The germline gives CDR1 MNHEY, CDR2 SMNVEV (reference sequence). This CDR3 is built from 14 residues. In DNA form, the CDR3 reads TGTGCCAGCAGTTTATTGACTCCTAATTCACCCCTCCACTTT. Residues: CASSLLTPNSPLHF.

The chain uses TRBV18 and TRBJ2-3; D not resolved. There are 13 residues in the CDR3. V was shortened by 0 bases and J by 4 bases, with 5 bases between the two germline ends. CDR1 and CDR2 (germline): KGHSH, LQKENI. CDR3 DNA sequence: TGTGCCAGCTCACCACCCCCCGCAGATACGCAGTATTTT. This encodes CASSPPPADTQYF.

V gene TRBV28 combines with J gene TRBJ1-5; D uncertain. The CDR3 totals 12 residues. V was pared by 5 bases and J by 4 bases, with 6 bases between. Germline values: CDR1 MDHEN, CDR2 SYDVKM. The CDR3 region is CASSRGNQPQHF. DNA of the CDR3: TGTGCCAGCAGTCGAGGGAATCAGCCCCAGCATTTT.

In DNA form, the CDR3 reads TGTGCCAGCAGCTTAACCAGATTAAACACCGGGGAGCTGTTTTTT. Translated, it gives CASSLTRLNTGELFF. This rearrangement joins TRBV7-8 to TRBJ2-2; no firm D call. Trimming shortened V by 2 bases and J by 2 bases, and 9 bases separated the two germline ends. CDR3 size: 15 residues. Germline values: CDR1 SGHVS, CDR2 FQNEAQ.

This chain links TRBV2 with TRBJ2-5, with D possibly TRBD2 on 6 matching bases. V lost 2 bases, J lost 5 bases, and 15 bases lay in between. The V gene's germline CDR1 is SNHLY and CDR2 FYNNEI. CDR3 size: 15 residues. The CDR3: CASSEQGGASETQYF. As DNA, the CDR3 is TGTGCCAGCAGTGAACAGGGCGGGGCGAGTGAGACCCAGTACTTC.

V usage is TRBV12-5 and J usage is TRBJ1-6; D unresolved. The CDR3 runs 17 residues. V was cut by 2 bases and J by 1 base, with 12 bases left in between. Looked up from germline, CDR1 is LGHNT and CDR2 is FRNRAP. The CDR3 DNA is TGTGCTAGTGGTTTGATCAGCGGACGGTCCTATAATTCACCCCTCCACTTT. It is translated as CASGLISGRSYNSPLHF.

The chain has TRBV28 and TRBJ2-1; maybe TRBD1 (5 bases). Trimming shortened V by 4 bases and J by 8 bases, and 12 bases separated the two germline ends. The CDR3 loop spans 13 amino acids. CDR1 and CDR2 (germline): MDHEN, SYDVKM. DNA for the CDR3: TGTGCCAGCAGTTCGGACATCTGGTATGAGCAGTTCTTC. Translation: CASSSDIWYEQFF.

The chain links TRBV19 to TRBJ1-2, with D perhaps TRBD1 (6 bases). CDR3 length equals 14 residues. CDR1 is LNHDA and CDR2 is SQIVND in the germline V gene (reference sequence). Trimming removed 5 bases at V and 3 bases at J, with 13 bases between. DNA for the CDR3: TGTGCCAGTAGTGGGTGGGGGCCCGACTATGGCTACACCTTC. Translating it yields CASSGWGPDYGYTF.

The chain links TRBV5-6 to TRBJ2-7; 11 bases align to TRBD2. The CDR3 loop spans 15 amino acids. CDR1 and CDR2 (germline): SGHDT, YYEEEE. V shed 1 base and J 6 bases; nucleotides not matched to a gene: 6. CDR3 coding DNA: TGTGCCAGCAGCTTGTTAGCGGGAGGGCCATTCGAGCAGTACGTC. This sequence encodes CASSLLAGGPFEQYV.

The CDR3 coding sequence is TGTGCCAGCAGCACTGACAGTTACTCTTTAGCCAAAAACATTCAGTACTTC. It encodes CASSTDSYSLAKNIQYF. The genes are TRBV9 and TRBJ2-4, with a weak D call TRBD1 (5 bases). The germline gives CDR1 SGDLS, CDR2 YYNGEE. V lost 4 bases and J lost 0, with 17 bases in between. This CDR3 contains 17 residues.

The chain uses TRBV7-8 and TRBJ2-2; D is unclear. This CDR3 contains 13 residues. Germline loops: CDR1 SGHVS, CDR2 FQNEAQ. V was cut by 7 bases and J by 6 bases, with 12 bases left in between. CDR3 sequence: CASIPEVSGELFF. The DNA of the CDR3 is TGTGCCAGCATCCCAGAGGTGTCCGGGGAGCTGTTTTTT.

The chain couples TRBV7-2 to TRBJ1-2; D unclear. Germline CDR1 and CDR2: SGHTA and FQGNSA. The CDR3 consists of 14 residues. Trimming cost V 5 bases and J 0 bases, with 10 bases left between them. Here the CDR3 reads CASSIQKTNYGYTF. CDR3 coding DNA: TGTGCCAGCAGCATACAAAAAACTAACTATGGCTACACCTTC.

V usage is TRBV9 and J usage is TRBJ1-1; D may be TRBD1 (6 bases). This CDR3 contains 14 residues. The germline CDR1 and CDR2 sequences are SGDLS and YYNGEE. V lost 0 bases, J lost 4 bases, and 10 bases lay in between. CDR3 nucleotides: TGTGCCAGCAGCGTAGCTCCAGGGGTCACTGAAGCTTTCTTT. Amino acid sequence: CASSVAPGVTEAFF.

CDR3 protein: CASSLDRRDTIYF. In nucleotides, the CDR3 is TGTGCCAGCAGCCTCGACAGGCGAGACACCATATATTTT. The gene calls are TRBV7-6 and TRBJ1-3; a possible D gene is TRBD1 (6 bases). The germline V gene encodes CDR1 SGHVS and CDR2 FNYEAQ. V lost 5 bases to trimming and J lost 8 bases, with 13 bases between them. This CDR3 spans 13 amino acids.

This chain uses TRBV5-4 with TRBJ1-6; 8 bases are a match to TRBD1. The CDR3 is 14 amino acids. CDR1 is SGHNT, CDR2 YYREEE, per germline (reference sequence). V lost 1 base to trimming and J lost 9 bases; unmatched junction nucleotides: 3. The CDR3 region is CASSLYRGISPLHF. DNA of the CDR3: TGTGCCAGCAGCTTGTACAGGGGGATTTCACCCCTCCACTTT.

The genes are TRBV7-9 and TRBJ1-4; 8 nucleotides line up with TRBD1. The CDR3 loop spans 14 amino acids. Trimming at V came to 3 bases and at J to 6 bases, leaving 3 bases not matched to a gene. Germline CDR1 and CDR2: SEHNR and FQNEAQ (reference sequence). The chain's CDR3 is CASSFRGLDEKLFF. CDR3 in DNA: TGTGCCAGCAGCTTCAGGGGGCTTGATGAAAAACTGTTTTTT.

This clone was recorded a few times. The chain joins TRBV2 to TRBJ2-1; a possible D gene is TRBD2 (5 bases). The CDR3 runs to 14 residues. Germline CDR1 and CDR2: SNHLY and FYNNEI. V dropped 3 bases and J dropped 10 bases, with 16 bases sitting between them. CDR3 amino acids: CASSEDWTFREQFF. CDR3 sequence (DNA): TGTGCCAGCAGTGAGGACTGGACTTTCCGGGAGCAGTTCTTC.

This chain connects TRBV19 to TRBJ2-1, with TRBD2 matching over 10 bases. Germline V gene sequence: CDR1 LNHDA, CDR2 SQIVND (reference sequence). With V trimmed by 7 bases and J by 6 bases, 9 bases remained unmatched. The CDR3 is 15 amino acids. This chain's CDR3 is CASKWASGGLNEQFF. CDR3 in DNA: TGTGCCAGTAAGTGGGCTAGCGGGGGACTCAATGAGCAGTTCTTC.

The chain uses TRBV23-1 and TRBJ2-5; D is perhaps TRBD1 (6 bases). TRBV23-1 falls under the ORF class, with uncertain function. The V end lost 2 bases, the J end lost 5 bases, and 12 bases lay between the germline ends. This CDR3 has 14 residues. This chain's CDR3 is CASSQGQGNETQYF. CDR3 in DNA: TGCGCCAGCAGTCAAGGGCAGGGGAATGAGACCCAGTACTTC.

The chain uses TRBV4-1 and TRBJ2-2; 7 nucleotides line up with TRBD2. J lost 2 bases, V lost 0 bases, and 6 bases had no gene match. The length of the CDR3 is 17 residues. Germline CDR1 MGHRA, CDR2 YSYEKL. The CDR3 spells CASSQEGLAVNTGELFF. In DNA, the CDR3 is TGCGCCAGCAGCCAAGAAGGGCTAGCGGTTAACACCGGGGAGCTGTTTTTT.

This rearrangement joins TRBV29-1 to TRBJ2-3; 7 bases line up with TRBD2. The V gene end was trimmed by 6 bases and the J gene end by 6 bases; junction bases not matched to a gene: 12. The CDR3 loop spans 14 amino acids. In germline, CDR1 is SQVTM, CDR2 ANQGSEA. The CDR3 protein is CSVRSRLAADTQYF. CDR3 DNA: TGCAGCGTCCGCTCCCGGCTAGCGGCCGATACGCAGTATTTT.

V and J are TRBV13 and TRBJ1-1; 11 nucleotides align to TRBD1. V lost 4 bases to trimming and J lost 4 bases; unmatched junction nucleotides: 5. The CDR3 is 15 amino acids. The germline V gene encodes CDR1 PRHDT and CDR2 FYEKMQ (reference sequence). CDR3 sequence: CASSSLGQGGTEAFF. The DNA of the CDR3 is TGTGCCAGCAGCTCCCTGGGACAGGGGGGCACTGAAGCTTTCTTT.

The chain combines TRBV27 with TRBJ2-3; 9 nucleotides match TRBD2. This CDR3 spans 15 amino acids. J lost 4 bases, V lost 5 bases, and 7 bases had no gene match. Germline CDR1 is MNHEY and CDR2 is SMNVEV (reference sequence). The CDR3 protein is CASSLGGGASDTQYF. The CDR3 DNA follows: TGTGCCAGCAGTCTAGGCGGGGGGGCATCAGATACGCAGTATTTT.

This CDR3 is CASSQEVSYGYTF. The CDR3 nucleotides are TGTGCCAGCAGCCAAGAAGTCAGCTATGGCTACACCTTC. The V and J genes are TRBV3-1 (or the pseudogene TRBV3-2) and TRBJ1-2, with no clear D. The V gene's germline CDR1 is LGHDT and CDR2 YNNKEL (reference sequence). V was cut by 0 bases and J by 4 bases, with 6 bases left in between. This CDR3 region has 13 residues.